The present T cell receptor (beta chain) was sequenced within a study of blood T cell repertoires in COVID-19. TCRdb keeps only in-frame clones here, not all; method: immunoSEQ multiplex PCR. The sample yields about 110,000 clones, roughly 84% seen once. The CDR3 loop spans 14 amino acids. With 4 bases clipped from V and 5 bases from J, the junction kept 7 bases outside the gene matches. Germline lookup yields CDR1 MNHEY and CDR2 SMNVEV (reference sequence). The TCR originated in a human donor in a cohort sampled during active COVID-19. The chain carries TRBV27 and TRBJ1-1, with 7 bases aligning to TRBD1. Sequencing used peripheral blood. The CDR3 reads CASSYLNRGTEAFF. The CDR3 DNA is TGTGCCAGCAGTTACCTCAACAGGGGAACTGAAGCTTTCTTT.